This TCR beta chain was retrieved from a study of cytomegalovirus exposure and HLA in healthy donors. For the study at large: T cells numbering around 180 million yielded some 100 million unique TCR beta sequences in an earlier analysis. Tens of millions of unique TCRs, all from HLA-typed donors, were included in an early release of the data.

This CDR3 contains 13 residues. The V gene lost 2 bases and the J gene lost 7 bases, with 11 bases spanning the gap. In germline, CDR1 is SGHDN, CDR2 FVKESK. With 60 Vbeta and 13 Jbeta primers, the PCR was carried out. Assay used: immunoSEQ multiplex PCR; TCRdb lists only in-frame clones, some missing. Its listing shows approximately 58,000 clones. As concerns this clone: Its antigen is currently unknown.

General study points: In a later analysis, a missense DCLRE1C variant was linked to TCR beta V- and J-gene trimming. According to the study, 180 or so TCR beta chains were cytomegalovirus-associated.

The clonotype was recovered from a woman between 18 and 29 years old in good health and CMV-seronegative. V is TRBV14 and J is TRBJ2-5, with D hard to call. Sequencing used PBMCs. For the CDR3, the DNA is TGTGCCAGCAGCCAATCTATTACGGGGACCCAGTACTTC. This gives the protein CASSQSITGTQYF.